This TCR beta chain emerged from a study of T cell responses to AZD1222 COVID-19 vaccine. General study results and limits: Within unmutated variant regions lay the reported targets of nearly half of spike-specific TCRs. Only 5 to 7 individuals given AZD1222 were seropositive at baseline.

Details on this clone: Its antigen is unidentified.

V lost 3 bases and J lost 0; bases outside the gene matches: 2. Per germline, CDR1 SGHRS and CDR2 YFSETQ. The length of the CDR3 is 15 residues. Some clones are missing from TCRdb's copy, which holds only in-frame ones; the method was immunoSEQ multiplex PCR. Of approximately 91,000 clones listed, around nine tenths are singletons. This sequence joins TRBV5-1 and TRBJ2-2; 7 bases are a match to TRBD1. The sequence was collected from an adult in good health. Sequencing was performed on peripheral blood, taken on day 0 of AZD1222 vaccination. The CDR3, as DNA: TGCGCCAGCAGCTCGCAGGGGGCGAACACCGGGGAGCTGTTTTTT. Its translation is CASSSQGANTGELFF.